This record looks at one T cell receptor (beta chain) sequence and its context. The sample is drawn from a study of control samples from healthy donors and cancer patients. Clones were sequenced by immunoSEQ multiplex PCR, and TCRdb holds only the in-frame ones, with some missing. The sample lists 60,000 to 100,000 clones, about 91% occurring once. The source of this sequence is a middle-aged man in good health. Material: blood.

The CDR3 nucleotides are TGTGCCAGCAGAAGGGTGGAGGGGGAGACCCAGTACTTC. Protein product: CASRRVEGETQYF. The V and J genes are TRBV7-9 and TRBJ2-5, with D maybe TRBD2 (6 bases). Looked up from germline, CDR1 is SEHNR and CDR2 is FQNEAQ (reference sequence). V was pared by 6 bases and J by 5 bases, with 13 bases between. The CDR3 is 13 residues long.